This section outlines one TCR beta chain sequence together with its context. It lacks a known antigen. No qualities accompany the bases; no much larger clone lies one base away. The junction shows trimming of 8 bases on V and 0 bases on J, and the gene matches do not reach 9 bases of it. For CDR1 and CDR2, the germline V gene (reference sequence) lists LNHDA and SQIVND. The CDR3 contains 16 residues, cysteine and phenylalanine counted. The CDR3 DNA has 48 bases and is translated from base 1. Whole blood was collected in K2EDTA tubes by collaborating institutions according to the institutions' own protocols. For TCRbeta analysis, collaborator samples were shipped as frozen whole blood, as isolated PBMCs, or as DNA extracted from either sample type. These data originate in a study of blood T cell repertoires in COVID-19 (dated by TCRdb to about 2020). The study in broad terms: Samples from collaborators originated in the United States, Italy and Spain and spanned both the acute and convalescent phases of COVID-19. The repertoires were released in a freely available public database intended as a resource for research on the immune response to SARS-CoV-2. A de-identified subject ID, COVID-19 status, age in years and sex were almost always included in the sample metadata. The samples were drawn from two sources: the first 160 participants of the ongoing ImmuneRACE study, and over 950 subjects contributed by 6 global collaborators. HLA class I and class II types, where available, came from metadata supplied by the sample provider rather than from assay-based typing. The dataset comprised deeply sampled blood TCRbeta repertoires from subjects exposed to, actively infected with, or recovered from COVID-19. The material from the prospective study consisted of cDNA or gDNA derived from T cells, B-cell-depleted T cells, or PBMCs. Here is what the overall study found, with its caveats: Clinical and demographic metadata were provided uncurated, with the amount varying by source and participant.

The immunoSEQ Assay, a bias-controlled multiplex PCR, was used to amplify TCRbeta CDR3 regions from genomic DNA. The source study handled its data this way. Nucleated cell counts per sample were estimated from amplification of reference gene primers within the assay. To quantify the absolute abundance of each unique TCRbeta CDR3 rearrangement, sequence reads were collapsed and filtered. For each sample, productive Simpson clonality was calculated as the square root of Simpson's diversity index over productive rearrangements. The table was pulled from immuneACCESS by TCRdb, which kept in-frame rearrangements only. Such tables lose some clones; where checked, under half of the loss comes from unresolved V genes, and the rest has no known cause. The DNA gave D and trimming, while V, J and clone size come from that table. This sample is represented by 150,000 to 200,000 clones; approximately 85% of them were singletons. Around 7.8% of the sample is held by the ten biggest clonotypes.

Sequencing input: peripheral blood. The chain is assembled from TRBV19 and TRBJ2-1; TRBD1 agrees with 8 junctional bases. The origin of this receptor is a woman between 55 and 75 years old with acute or convalescent COVID-19. CDR3 reads: CASLGQQGGSYNEQFF. The DNA reads as follows: TGTGCCAGTCTAGGACAACAGGGGGGCTCCTACAATGAGCAGTTCTTC.